The T cell receptor beta chain described here comes from a study of T cell responses to AZD1222 COVID-19 vaccine. Study-level information: It was second doses at about 4 or about 12 weeks that were pooled.

In regard to this clone: Its matching antigen is unknown.

Libraries were prepared by immunoSEQ multiplex PCR; TCRdb keeps only in-frame clonotypes and omits some of them. The sample shows tens of thousands of clones, approximately 84% of them seen only once. V gave up 8 bases and J gave up 1 base, with 29 bases separating them. The CDR3 totals 19 residues. In germline, CDR1 is SGHTA, CDR2 FQGNSA. Study outcomes and limitations: White British donors predominated, females outnumbered males, and clonal diversity was possibly underestimated.

The receptor's source is an adult in good health. This sequence joins TRBV7-2 and TRBJ1-1; D perhaps matches TRBD1 (5 bases). The sample was peripheral blood, taken on day 0 of AZD1222 vaccination. CDR3 region: CASGGGVASADGPNTEAFF. For the CDR3, the DNA is TGTGCCAGCGGCGGGGGGGTCGCGAGCGCCGACGGTCCGAACACTGAAGCTTTCTTT.